The 25 T cell receptor beta chains listed next were all sequenced from one sample in a study of T cells in Graves' hyperthyroidism and ophthalmopathy. It was RNA transcripts that yielded the amplified TCR beta CDR3 regions. RT-PCR in the first round (using the HTBI primer set) targeted the TCR CDR3. TCRdb reprocessed the multiplex PCR reads with MiXCR, giving one entry per CDR3 protein. Here the sample spans hundreds of thousands of distinct CDR3 sequences, around 13% being singletons. Specimen: blood. All receptors come from a woman between 50 and 59 years old with Graves' ophthalmopathy.

This clonotype was counted ten times or more. The genes are TRBV12-3 or TRBV12-4 and TRBJ2-4, with 9 positions matching TRBD2. The CDR3 runs to 16 residues. V lost 7 bases, J lost 3 bases, and 10 bases stayed unmatched. The CDR3, as DNA: TGTGCCAGCACCCCGGGACTAGCCAGGGGCAAAAACATTCAGTACTTC. Encoded protein: CASTPGLARGKNIQYF.

This clonotype appeared many times. The V call is TRBV5-1, the J call TRBJ2-1, with a tentative D call TRBD1 (6 bases). This CDR3 has 14 residues. Germline V gene data show CDR1 as SGHRS and CDR2 as YFSETQ. Trimming took 4 bases from V and 4 from J, leaving 12 bases between them. CDR3 residues: CASSPWDIYNEQFF. DNA for the CDR3: TGCGCCAGCAGCCCCTGGGACATATACAATGAGCAGTTCTTC.

This clonotype was detected many times. The chain has TRBV6-1 and TRBJ1-2, with D unresolved. V lost 7 bases to trimming and J lost 2 bases, with 11 bases between them. CDR1 is MNHNS and CDR2 is SASEGT in the germline V gene. The CDR3 contains 13 residues. CDR3 sequence: CASIRKRNYGYTF. The CDR3 DNA reads as TGTGCCAGCATCCGCAAAAGAAACTATGGCTACACCTTC.

J is TRBJ1-5 and V is TRBV2, with 8 bases lining up with TRBD1. Germline V gene lookup returns CDR1 SNHLY and CDR2 FYNNEI. This CDR3 has 13 amino acids. V shed 5 bases, J shed 7 bases, and the junction held 4 bases outside the gene matches. CDR3 nucleotides: TGTGCCAGCAGTCAGGGGGCCCGGCAGCCCCAGCATTTT. Its protein is CASSQGARQPQHF.

The CDR3 is CASSASGRAVNIQYF. CDR3 bases: TGTGCCAGCAGCGCTAGCGGGAGGGCCGTAAACATTCAGTACTTC. The chain carries TRBV7-9 and TRBJ2-4; the match to TRBD2 covers 12 bases. Germline V gene sequence: CDR1 SEHNR, CDR2 FQNEAQ (reference sequence). J gave up 6 bases and V 5 bases, and 5 bases lay outside the gene matches. This CDR3 region has 15 residues.

This clonotype was seen ten or more times. Mismatch with germline at one junction end may stem from a read error. The rearrangement uses TRBV5-1 and TRBJ2-3, with D possibly TRBD2 on 5 matching bases. This CDR3 contains 13 residues. CDR1 and CDR2 from the germline V gene are SGHRS and YFSETQ. This CDR3 reads CASSSSPTDTQYF. In DNA form, the CDR3 reads TGTGCCAGCAGTTCTAGCCCCACAGATACGCAGTATTTT.

This clonotype was counted at least ten times. The chain has TRBV7-2 and TRBJ2-3; no clear D. CDR1 and CDR2 from the germline V gene are SGHTA and FQGNSA. CDR3 size: 16 residues. V lost 5 bases and J 1 base, leaving 16 bases between the germline ends. The CDR3 nucleotides read TGTGCCAGCAGCCCGAATGGATTCCTGGGCACAGATACGCAGTATTTT. It is translated as CASSPNGFLGTDTQYF. The full variable domain, rest sourced from reference TRBV7-2 and TRBJ2-3, is GAGVSQSPSNKVTEKGKDVELRCDPISGHTALYWYRQSLGQGLEFLIYFQGNSAPDKSGLPSDRFSAERTGGSVSTLTIQRTQQEDSAVYLCASSPNGFLGTDTQYFGPGTRLTVL.

The table lists this clonotype with many counts. The chain joins TRBV7-9 to TRBJ2-3, with D uncertain. CDR3 length equals 16 residues. Germline CDR1 reads SEHNR; CDR2 reads FQNEAQ (reference sequence). V lost 1 base and J lost 0, with 11 bases in between. CDR3: CASSLGTDFSTDTQYF. CDR3 coding DNA: TGTGCCAGCAGCTTAGGGACGGATTTTAGCACAGATACGCAGTATTTT.

This clonotype was detected ten times or more. The chain uses TRBV3-1 and TRBJ2-7; 7 bases are a match to TRBD1. Germline V gives CDR1 LGHDT, CDR2 YNNKEL (reference sequence). This CDR3 region has 12 residues. V lost 8 bases, J lost 2 bases, and 3 bases stayed unmatched. The CDR3 coding sequence is TGTGCCAGCGCCGGGACAGCCTACGAGCAGTACTTC. This sequence encodes CASAGTAYEQYF.

This clonotype has ten or more counts. The chain uses TRBV7-9 and TRBJ2-1, with D maybe TRBD2 (5 bases). The CDR3 consists of 15 residues. From germline, CDR1 is SEHNR and CDR2 FQNEAQ (reference sequence). Trimming stripped 5 bases from V and 1 base from J, with 12 bases between. The CDR3 nucleotides are TGTGCCAGCAGCGAAAGGACTGCATCCTACAATGAGCAGTTCTTC. Amino acids: CASSERTASYNEQFF.

This clonotype came up many times. The chain recombines TRBV4-3 with TRBJ1-2; 9 bases are shared with TRBD1. The V gene end was trimmed by 3 bases and the J gene end by 5 bases; junction bases not matched to a gene: 7. There are 15 residues in the CDR3. Per germline, CDR1 LGHNA and CDR2 YSLEER. DNA of the CDR3: TGCGCCAGCAGCCACGGCACCGGGACAGGGTATGGCTACACCTTC. Amino acid sequence: CASSHGTGTGYGYTF.

This clonotype was recorded a few times. The chain uses TRBV29-1 and TRBJ2-7, with D perhaps TRBD2 (6 bases). The CDR3 is 15 residues long. Germline V gene data show CDR1 as SQVTM and CDR2 as ANQGSEA. Trimming cost V 6 bases and J 1 base, with 19 bases left between them. Here the CDR3 reads CSVQGTAEGSYEQYF. DNA of the CDR3: TGCAGCGTCCAAGGGACGGCGGAGGGATCCTACGAGCAGTACTTC.

The rearrangement links TRBV28 to TRBJ1-5; 8 nucleotides align to TRBD1. The germline CDR1 and CDR2 sequences are MDHEN and SYDVKM. The CDR3 contains 16 residues. Germline trimming cut 3 bases from V and 4 bases from J; bases unmatched to any gene: 8. The CDR3 loop reads CASSLILDRANQPQHF. CDR3 coding DNA: TGTGCCAGCAGTTTGATACTGGACAGGGCTAATCAGCCCCAGCATTTT.

About this clonotype: A much bigger clone sits one base away, suggesting this may be a read error. V is TRBV7-6 and J is TRBJ2-1; no firm D call. Deletions cut 5 bases from V and 5 bases from J, with 19 bases between. The CDR3 sequence is 16 residues long. Per the germline V gene, CDR1 is SGHVS and CDR2 is FNYEAQ. For the CDR3, the DNA is TGTGCCAGCAGCCCAAGCAGGTATCGGAAGAACAATGAGCAGTTCTTC. Its protein is CASSPSRYRKNNEQFF.

This clonotype was seen at least ten times. V usage is TRBV28 and J usage is TRBJ2-5, with 12 positions matching TRBD2. Germline CDR1 and CDR2: MDHEN and SYDVKM. The J segment lost 5 bases and the V segment lost 7 bases, leaving 8 bases of the junction unmatched. The CDR3 totals 15 residues. CDR3 nucleotides: TGTGCCAGCAATCCTAGCGGGAGGGCCTGGGAGACCCAGTACTTC. It yields the protein CASNPSGRAWETQYF.

This clonotype has more than one count but fewer than ten. The chain couples TRBV15 to TRBJ1-4; weak D call: TRBD1 (6 bases). This CDR3 contains 16 residues. The V gene's germline CDR1 is LNHNV and CDR2 YYDKDF (reference sequence). Between the trimmed V and J ends, which lost 3 bases and 4 bases, there was a span of 15 bases. In DNA, the CDR3 is TGTGCCACCAGCAGCCATGTCCGGGACATTAATGAAAAACTGTTTTTT. This gives the protein CATSSHVRDINEKLFF.

This clonotype was picked up many times. The rearrangement links TRBV11-1 to TRBJ2-1, with D uncertain. Trimming left V 5 bases short and J 0 bases short, with 11 bases between. In germline, CDR1 is SGHAT, CDR2 FQDESV (reference sequence). This CDR3 is 15 amino acids long. The CDR3 spells CASSQRRSSYNEQFF. The CDR3 nucleotides are TGTGCCAGCAGCCAGCGCAGGAGCTCCTACAATGAGCAGTTCTTC.

The table lists this clonotype with many counts. This may be a read error: a much more frequent sequence differs by one nucleotide. The chain carries TRBV7-9 and TRBJ1-1; 7 nucleotides line up with TRBD1. Germline V gene lookup returns CDR1 SEHNR and CDR2 FQNEAQ (reference sequence). The CDR3 is 15 amino acids. V shed 1 base and J 0 bases; nucleotides not matched to a gene: 2. This CDR3 is CASSLDRGVNTEAFF. The CDR3 DNA is TGTGCCAGCAGCTTAGACAGGGGTGTGAACACTGAAGCTTTCTTT.

This chain joins TRBV20-1 and TRBJ1-5; weak D call: TRBD1 (5 bases). Germline V gene data show CDR1 as DFQATT and CDR2 as SNEGSKA (reference sequence). Trimming stripped 0 bases from V and 1 base from J, with 7 bases between. The CDR3 runs 14 residues. The chain's CDR3 is CSARDKGSNQPQHF. CDR3 sequence (DNA): TGCAGTGCTAGAGATAAGGGGAGCAATCAGCCCCAGCATTTT.

This clonotype has a count of ten or more. CDR3 sequence: CASSPNRDRGETQYF. The CDR3 nucleotides read TGTGCCAGCTCACCTAACCGGGACAGGGGAGAGACCCAGTACTTC. This chain uses TRBV18 with TRBJ2-5, with TRBD1 identical over 10 bases. Trimming removed 3 bases from V and 4 bases from J; junction bases left unmatched: 5. The CDR3 has 15 amino acids. The germline gives CDR1 KGHSH, CDR2 LQKENI.

This sequence joins TRBV5-1 and TRBJ2-1, with TRBD2 identical over 8 bases. V trimming: 0 bases; J trimming: 9 bases; junction bases outside the gene matches: 8. The CDR3 totals 15 residues. Germline lookup yields CDR1 SGHRS and CDR2 YFSETQ. The CDR3, as DNA: TGCGCCAGCAGCTTGGGGGTTGGGACTAGATTTGAGCAGTTCTTC. Residues: CASSLGVGTRFEQFF.

The V gene is TRBV20-1, the J gene TRBJ1-6; D unresolved. The CDR3 totals 15 residues. CDR1 DFQATT and CDR2 SNEGSKA come from the germline V gene (reference sequence). V was cut by 2 bases and J by 8 bases, with 16 bases left in between. Written as DNA, the CDR3 is TGCAGTGCTAGAACCGACGGGCTGGTGTATTCACCCCTCCACTTT. This sequence encodes CSARTDGLVYSPLHF.

This clonotype was found many times. This chain joins TRBV11-2 and TRBJ2-1, with TRBD1 identical over 9 bases. The CDR3 covers 14 residues. V dropped 6 bases and J dropped 6; count of bases not matched to a gene: 6. Germline CDR1 and CDR2: SGHAT and FQNNGV. This CDR3 is CASRQTGGSNEQFF. CDR3 coding DNA: TGTGCCAGCAGACAGACAGGGGGGAGCAATGAGCAGTTCTTC.

This clonotype has ten or more counts. The chain uses TRBV10-3 and TRBJ2-7; 7 bases match TRBD2. The CDR3 has 17 residues. V lost 10 bases, J lost 5 bases, and 23 bases stayed unmatched. The V gene's germline CDR1 is ENHRY and CDR2 SYGVKD. The CDR3 sequence: CASTPSLVGGSGNEQYF. CDR3 coding DNA: TGTGCCAGCACGCCTTCTCTAGTCGGGGGGAGTGGAAACGAGCAGTACTTC.

CDR3 bases: TGTGCCACCAGCAGAGAGGGGGGTGGCAATCAGCCCCAGCATTTT. Protein sequence: CATSREGGGNQPQHF. This sequence joins TRBV15 and TRBJ1-5; D might be TRBD1 (5 bases). Trimming pared 0 bases from V and 2 bases from J, leaving 8 bases between. The CDR3 is made up of 15 amino acids. Germline V gene lookup returns CDR1 LNHNV and CDR2 YYDKDF (reference sequence).